This T cell receptor (beta chain) originates from a study of T cells in Graves' hyperthyroidism and ophthalmopathy. V lost 5 bases to trimming and J lost 7 bases, with 15 bases between them. The CDR3 has 13 amino acids. Germline CDR1 and CDR2: DFQATT and SNEGSKA (reference sequence). An absence of ophthalmopathy progression within 18 months meant stable Graves' hyperthyroidism. Disease duration under 2 months; hyperthyroidism patients were aged 18 to 65. The PBMCs were sourced from fresh peripheral blood (about 10 ml). This clonotype was recorded a few times. Amplified regions were TCR beta CDR3 sequences from RNA transcripts. TCR CDR3 underwent first-round RT-PCR with the HTBI primer set. MiXCR, applied by TCRdb to the multiplex PCR reads, yields one record per CDR3 protein. The repertoire holds roughly 350,000 distinct CDR3 sequences, with over 11% as singletons.

The chain joins TRBV20-1 to TRBJ2-4; TRBD2 is a possible D gene (5 bases). This TCR derives from a woman in her 30s with Graves' hyperthyroidism. The specimen sequenced was blood. The CDR3 reads CSARPGFENIQYF. CDR3 DNA: TGCAGTGCTCGTCCGGGGTTCGAGAACATTCAGTACTTC.